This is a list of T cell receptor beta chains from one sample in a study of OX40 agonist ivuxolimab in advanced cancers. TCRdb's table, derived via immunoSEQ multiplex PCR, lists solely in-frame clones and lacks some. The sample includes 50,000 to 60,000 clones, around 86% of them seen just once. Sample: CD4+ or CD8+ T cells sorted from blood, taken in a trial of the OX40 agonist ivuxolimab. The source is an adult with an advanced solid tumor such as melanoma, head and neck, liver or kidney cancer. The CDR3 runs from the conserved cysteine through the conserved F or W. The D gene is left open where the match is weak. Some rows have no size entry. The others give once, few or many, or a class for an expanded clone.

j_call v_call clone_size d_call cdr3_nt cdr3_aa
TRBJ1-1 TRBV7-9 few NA TGTGCCAGCAGCTTAGGGGGTGGGGCTTTCTTT CASSLGGGAFF
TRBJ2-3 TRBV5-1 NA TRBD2 TGCGCCAGTCAAAGCGGGGAGGAAAGCACAGATACGCAGTATTTT CASQSGEESTDTQYF
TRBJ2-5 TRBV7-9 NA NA TGTGCCAGCAGCTTAGTGTCAGGGGTCGAGACCCAGTACTTC CASSLVSGVETQYF
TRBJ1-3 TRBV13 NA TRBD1 TGTGCCAGCAGCCGAGGGGGCCTCTCTGGAAACACCATATATTTT CASSRGGLSGNTIYF
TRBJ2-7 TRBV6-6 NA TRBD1 TGTGCCAGCAGGACCGGGACAGGGCTCGAGCAGTACTTC CASRTGTGLEQYF
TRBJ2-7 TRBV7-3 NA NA TGTGCCAGCAGCTTAGAACCCAGGGCCATTGCCGAGCAGTACTTC CASSLEPRAIAEQYF
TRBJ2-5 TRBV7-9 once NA TGTGCCAGCAGCCCCTGGACAGCCCAAGAGACCCAGTACTTC CASSPWTAQETQYF
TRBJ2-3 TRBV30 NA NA TGTGCCTGGAGTGGGCCAGGGAGAAGCACAGATACGCAGTATTTT CAWSGPGRSTDTQYF
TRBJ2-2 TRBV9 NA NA TGTGCCAGCAGCGTAGCGCAGAATCGAGGGGAGCTGTTTTTT CASSVAQNRGELFF
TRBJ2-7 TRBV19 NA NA TGTGCCAGTAGTACCCAATACGAGCAGTACTTC CASSTQYEQYF
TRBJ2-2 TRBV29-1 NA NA TGCAGCTCCCAGTGGGGCACCGGGGAGCTGTTTTTT CSSQWGTGELFF
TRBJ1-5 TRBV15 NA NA TGTGCCACCAGCAGAGAAGGGAAAAATCAGCCCCAGCATTTT CATSREGKNQPQHF
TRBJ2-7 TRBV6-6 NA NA TGTGCCGCCAGCGTAGGTTCGGGAGAGCAGTACTTC CAASVGSGEQYF
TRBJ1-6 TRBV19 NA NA TGTGCCAGTAGTCCGACGAGCTCCTATAATTCACCCCTCCACTTT CASSPTSSYNSPLHF
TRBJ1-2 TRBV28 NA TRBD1 TGTGCCAGCAGGCATGGTTTCGGGACAGGGGGATATGGCTACACCTTC CASRHGFGTGGYGYTF
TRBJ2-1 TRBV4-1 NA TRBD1 TGCGCCAGCAGCCCAGCCCAGGGGGCTCGTGAGCAGTTCTTC CASSPAQGAREQFF
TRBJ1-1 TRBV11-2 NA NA TGTGCCAGCAGCTATGGCACTGAAGCTTTCTTT CASSYGTEAFF
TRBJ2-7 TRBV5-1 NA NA TGCGCCAGCAGCGGTAGTTCCGGGACTGGAACCTACGAGCAGTACTTC CASSGSSGTGTYEQYF
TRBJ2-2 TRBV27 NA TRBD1 TGTGCCACCCTCCGGACAGGGGGTGACGGGGAGCTGTTTTTT CATLRTGGDGELFF
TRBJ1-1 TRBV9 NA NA TGTGCCAGCAGCGTAAGCCCGAACACTGAAGCTTTCTTT CASSVSPNTEAFF
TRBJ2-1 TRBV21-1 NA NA TGTGCCAGCAGCGGGGGTACCACCTACAATGAGCAGTTCTTC CASSGGTTYNEQFF
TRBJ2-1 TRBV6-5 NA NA TGTGCCAGCAGAACAGGTTACAATGAGCAGTTCTTC CASRTGYNEQFF
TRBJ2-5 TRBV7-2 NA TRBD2 TGTGCCAGCAGCCCTTGGGGGGGTTTGCAAGAGACCCAGTACTTC CASSPWGGLQETQYF
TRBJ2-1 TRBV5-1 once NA TGCGCCAGCAGCAGGGACTCCTACAATGAGCAGTTCTTC CASSRDSYNEQFF
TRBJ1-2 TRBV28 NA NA TGTGCCAGCAGGCCCGGACTGGACGGGTATAGCTACACCTTC CASRPGLDGYSYTF
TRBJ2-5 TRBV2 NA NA TGTGCCAGCAAAGCTAGCTTGGAGACCCAGTACTTC CASKASLETQYF
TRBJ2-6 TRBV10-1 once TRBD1 TGCGCCAGCAGTCCGGGACAGGGTTCAGTTGGGGCCAACGTCCTGACTTTC CASSPGQGSVGANVLTF